This note documents a single T cell receptor (beta chain) sequence. What it binds is unknown. This record comes from a study of cytomegalovirus exposure and HLA in healthy donors. Findings of the study overall: It was about 150 TCR beta chains that were listed as cytomegalovirus-associated. Presence/absence analyses took donor sequencing depth as roughly uniform. An analysis was carried out later, and it reportedly showed fewer N-insertions in an Asian-associated ancestry cluster than the 666-donor mean.

This CDR3 is built from 15 residues. Germline V gives CDR1 SNHLY, CDR2 FYNNEI. The V segment lost 4 bases and the J segment 7 bases; nucleotides outside the gene matches: 8. Primers: 60 Vbeta forward and 13 Jbeta reverse. Sequenced by immunoSEQ multiplex PCR; TCRdb stores in-frame clones only, minus some. The data hold under 200,000 clones, with about 80% observed a single time. The TCR was taken from a woman aged 45-60 years in good health and CMV-seronegative. V gene TRBV2 combines with J gene TRBJ2-1; 9 nucleotides match TRBD2. Sequencing used PBMCs. The CDR3 coding sequence is TGTGCCAGCAGTGGTACGGGACTAGCAAGGAATGAGCAGTTCTTC. As protein: CASSGTGLARNEQFF.